Each of the 20 T cell receptor beta chains below was sequenced from the same sample in a study of T cell clones after liver transplantation. Here immunoSEQ multiplex PCR was the method, and the copy in TCRdb shows in-frame clones only, minus some. Altogether tens of thousands of clones are present, around nine tenths being singletons, with the ten largest covering roughly 2.7%. Sequenced here: CD4+ T cells from blood, sampled before liver transplant. These receptor sequences come from a human donor who received a liver transplant.

A few counts support this clone. The chain has TRBV10-3 and TRBJ2-1; 7 bases match TRBD2. CDR1 is ENHRY, CDR2 SYGVKD, per germline. V lost 7 bases to trimming and J lost 2 bases; unmatched junction nucleotides: 11. The CDR3 has 16 residues. Here the CDR3 reads CAIKGEQRGAYNEQFF. CDR3 DNA sequence: TGTGCCATCAAAGGGGAGCAGCGGGGCGCCTACAATGAGCAGTTCTTC.

This sequence joins TRBV19 and TRBJ1-2; a weak D match, TRBD1 (6 bases). Germline V gene sequence: CDR1 LNHDA, CDR2 SQIVND (reference sequence). The CDR3 runs to 12 residues. Trimming took off 6 bases at V and 4 bases at J, with 9 bases between the two ends. CDR3 protein: CASRQGGYGYTF. The DNA of the CDR3 is TGTGCCAGTAGACAGGGAGGCTATGGCTACACCTTC. Combining the CDR3 with reference TRBV19 and TRBJ1-2 gives the whole variable domain DGGITQSPKYLFRKEGQNVTLSCEQNLNHDAMYWYRQDPGQGLRLIYYSQIVNDFQKGDIAEGYSVSREKKESFPLTVTSAQKNPTAFYLCASRQGGYGYTFGSGTRLTVV.

The rearrangement links TRBV30 to TRBJ1-2; no firm D call. V dropped 5 bases and J dropped 6 bases, with 16 bases sitting between them. The CDR3 sequence is 13 residues long. Germline CDR1 reads GTSNPN; CDR2 reads SVGIG (reference sequence). In DNA form, the CDR3 reads TGTGCCTGGCACCGTCAACATCTCGATGGCTACACCTTC. Protein: CAWHRQHLDGYTF.

V and J are TRBV25-1 and TRBJ2-1; TRBD2 might be the D (5 bases). This CDR3 comprises 14 residues. With 4 bases removed from V and 3 bases from J, the gap between germline ends came to 10 bases. CDR1 MGHDK and CDR2 SYGVNS come from the germline V gene. The CDR3 sequence: CASSVYRDYNEQFF. Here the CDR3 DNA reads TGTGCCAGCAGTGTATACCGGGACTACAATGAGCAGTTCTTC. Full variable domain (remainder filled in from reference TRBV25-1 and TRBJ2-1): EADIYQTPRYLVIGTGKKITLECSQTMGHDKMYWYQQDPGMELHLIHYSYGVNSTEKGDLSSESTVSRIRTEHFPLTLESARPSHTSQYLCASSVYRDYNEQFFGPGTRLTVL.

This clone was counted once. The chain recombines TRBV5-1 with TRBJ1-5, with D perhaps matching TRBD1 (6 bases). The CDR3 spans 14 residues. Germline V gives CDR1 SGHRS, CDR2 YFSETQ. V was shortened by 3 bases and J by 2 bases, with 9 bases between the two germline ends. CDR3: CASSYAGGNQPQHF. The CDR3 region has the DNA TGCGCCAGCAGCTATGCAGGGGGCAATCAGCCCCAGCATTTT. Drawing the rest from reference TRBV5-1 and TRBJ1-5, the complete variable domain is KAGVTQTPRYLIKTRGQQVTLSCSPISGHRSVSWYQQTPGQGLQFLFEYFSETQRNKGNFPGRFSGRQFSNSRSEMNVSTLELGDSALYLCASSYAGGNQPQHFGDGTRLSIL.

The V and J genes are TRBV6-5 and TRBJ2-7; TRBD2 aligns across 8 bases. The CDR3 runs 15 residues. J gave up 5 bases and V 4 bases, and 10 bases lay outside the gene matches. CDR1 is MNHEY, CDR2 SVGAGI, per germline. This CDR3 reads CASSSSGLAVNEQYF. CDR3 DNA sequence: TGTGCCAGCAGTTCCAGCGGACTAGCAGTGAACGAGCAGTACTTC.

The CDR3 DNA follows: TGTGCCAGCGGGGCTGGAGGAGTACACGAGCAGTACTTC. This translates into CASGAGGVHEQYF. The genes are TRBV7-8 and TRBJ2-7; TRBD1 or TRBD2 may be the D gene (5 bases each). Germline V CDR1 and CDR2: SGHVS, FQNEAQ. The CDR3 has 13 amino acids. V was clipped by 8 bases and J by 5 bases, with 16 bases between them.

The rearrangement links TRBV29-1 to TRBJ2-2; D is perhaps TRBD2 (5 bases). The CDR3 totals 15 residues. V gave up 5 bases and J gave up 0 bases, with 13 bases separating them. CDR1 SQVTM and CDR2 ANQGSEA come from the germline V gene. In nucleotides, the CDR3 is TGCAGCGTTAGAGGGCACCTAGCGAACACCGGGGAGCTGTTTTTT. Its translation: CSVRGHLANTGELFF.

This rearrangement joins TRBV11-3 to TRBJ2-5; D uncertain. The germline CDR1 and CDR2 sequences are SGHNT and YENEEA. Trimming took 3 bases from V and 2 from J, leaving 10 bases between them. The CDR3 totals 14 residues. CDR3 bases: TGTGCCAGCAGCTTCCGGGCTGCACAAGAGACCCAGTACTTC. Its protein is CASSFRAAQETQYF.

The chain combines TRBV16 with TRBJ2-5, with D hard to call. V dropped 4 bases and J dropped 5 bases, with 17 bases sitting between them. Germline V gene sequence: CDR1 KGHSY, CDR2 FQNENV. This CDR3 has 15 amino acids. DNA for the CDR3: TGTGCCAGCAGCCCTCCCCAAGGAAGCAGGGAGACCCAGTACTTC. It yields the protein CASSPPQGSRETQYF. Full variable domain (missing parts from reference TRBV16 and TRBJ2-5): GEEVAQTPKHLVRGEGQKAKLYCAPIKGHSYVFWYQQVLKNEFKFLISFQNENVFDETGMPKERFSAKCLPNSPCSLEIQATKLEDSAVYFCASSPPQGSRETQYFGPGTRLLVL.

The gene calls are TRBV19 and TRBJ2-3, with D perhaps TRBD1 or TRBD2 (5 bases each). The CDR3 extends over 15 amino acids. V was shortened by 5 bases and J by 2 bases, with 14 bases between the two germline ends. CDR1 and CDR2 from the germline V gene are LNHDA and SQIVND (reference sequence). CDR3 residues: CASSDGTAFTDTQYF. The CDR3 DNA follows: TGTGCCAGTAGTGACGGGACGGCCTTCACAGATACGCAGTATTTT.

V and J are TRBV11-3 and TRBJ2-5, with TRBD2 as a possible D gene (6 bases). Trimming took off 4 bases at V and 5 bases at J, with 20 bases between the two ends. CDR3 length: 16 residues. In germline, CDR1 is SGHNT, CDR2 YENEEA. The CDR3 spells CASSSLASGPRETQYF. The CDR3 nucleotides read TGTGCCAGCAGCTCACTAGCCTCGGGCCCCCGGGAGACCCAGTACTTC.

This sequence joins TRBV6-1 and TRBJ2-7; the match to TRBD2 covers 10 bases. V trimming: 2 bases; J trimming: 5 bases; junction bases outside the gene matches: 6. The germline CDR1 and CDR2 sequences are MNHNS and SASEGT. The CDR3 has 15 amino acids. The CDR3 region has the DNA TGTGCCAGCAGTGAATCGCTAGCGGGAGCACACGAGCAGTACTTC. This codes for CASSESLAGAHEQYF.

The chain uses TRBV19 and TRBJ2-3; D unresolved. The V gene lost 0 bases and the J gene lost 3 bases, with 10 bases spanning the gap. Germline V gene data show CDR1 as LNHDA and CDR2 as SQIVND (reference sequence). CDR3 length equals 15 residues. CDR3 DNA: TGTGCCAGTAGTATAGATTCGGCTGTTACAGATACGCAGTATTTT. This encodes CASSIDSAVTDTQYF.

CDR3 nucleotides: TGTGCCATCAGTAGTTTTGACAGGGAGGACACTGAAGCTTTCTTT. Protein product: CAISSFDREDTEAFF. This chain links TRBV10-3 with TRBJ1-1, with TRBD1 matching over 7 bases. Germline V lookup: CDR1 ENHRY, CDR2 SYGVKD. V was pared by 5 bases and J by 3 bases, with 9 bases of the junction left unmatched. This CDR3 region has 15 residues.

The J gene is TRBJ1-2, the V gene TRBV28; D is perhaps TRBD1 (6 bases). V lost 3 bases, J lost 6 bases, and 23 bases lay in between. CDR3 length: 17 amino acids. The germline V gene has CDR1 MDHEN and CDR2 SYDVKM. The CDR3, as DNA: TGTGCCAGCAGTTTGCGGGCTGGGGCAGGGGATGAAAATGGCTACACCTTC. This gives the protein CASSLRAGAGDENGYTF.

V and J are TRBV12-2 and TRBJ1-4. TRBV12-2 is classified as a pseudogene. The CDR3 totals 17 residues. This chain's CDR3 is CASRLGRGSGTNEKLFF. CDR3 sequence (DNA): TGTGCAAGTCGCCTCGGACGTGGAAGTGGAACTAATGAAAAACTGTTTTTT.

The chain links TRBV28 to TRBJ2-3; 7 nucleotides agree with TRBD2. Germline V gene lookup returns CDR1 MDHEN and CDR2 SYDVKM. V dropped 4 bases and J dropped 2; count of bases not matched to a gene: 24. This CDR3 contains 21 residues. The CDR3: CASSWGLTLVERDRPTDTQYF. The CDR3, as DNA: TGTGCCAGCAGTTGGGGGTTAACATTGGTGGAGCGGGATCGCCCCACAGATACGCAGTATTTT.

The V call is TRBV29-1, the J call TRBJ1-5, with a weak D call TRBD1 (6 bases). The CDR3 runs 13 residues. Germline CDR1 SQVTM, CDR2 ANQGSEA. Trimming took 2 bases from V and 5 from J, leaving 10 bases between them. The CDR3 DNA is TGCAGCGTTGAAATGGGGGCAGATCAGCCCCAGCATTTT. Amino acid sequence: CSVEMGADQPQHF.

This rearrangement joins TRBV6-6 to TRBJ1-2; 7 bases map to TRBD1. Germline trimming cut 6 bases from V and 1 base from J; bases unmatched to any gene: 5. The germline CDR1 and CDR2 sequences are MNHNY and SVGAGI (reference sequence). The CDR3 is made up of 14 amino acids. CDR3 sequence (DNA): TGTGCCAGCAGGGCGGGACAGAATAACTATGGCTACACCTTC. Residues: CASRAGQNNYGYTF.